This T cell receptor beta chain was found in a study of identical twins. Study-level findings and limits: Low generation probability was overrepresented in out-of-frame alpha sequences shared by twins.

The ends were cut back, 6 bases at V and 5 bases at J, with 11 bases in the middle. Germline lookup yields CDR1 MNHNY and CDR2 SVGAGI (reference sequence). The CDR3 length is 13 residues. Regarding this clonotype: Its target is unknown.

TCRdb recomputed calls from the 5' RACE reads with MiXCR, one row per CDR3 protein. The data show fewer than 650,000 distinct CDR3 sequences, 9% to 10% seen once. This same sample was also part of a study on yellow fever vaccine responses in identical twins. That paper states: Twins' T cell vaccine responses reportedly looked partly convergent, partly personalized.

The source is a woman between 18 and 29 years old in good health. Material for sequencing was PBMCs. The chain links TRBV6-6 to TRBJ1-5; D perhaps matches TRBD1 (5 bases). CDR3 loop: CASRTQGYQPQHF. Written as DNA, the CDR3 is TGTGCCAGCAGGACTCAGGGTTATCAGCCCCAGCATTTT.